The 32 T cell receptor beta chains below were found in one sample sequenced in a study of OX40 agonist ivuxolimab in advanced cancers. TCRdb keeps only in-frame clones here, not all; method: immunoSEQ multiplex PCR. The table includes 40,000 to 45,000 clones, 75% to 90% detected once. The sequences come from CD4+ or CD8+ T cells sorted from blood, collected in a trial of the OX40 agonist ivuxolimab. Every receptor here comes from an adult with an advanced solid tumor such as melanoma, head and neck, liver or kidney cancer.

The chain combines TRBV5-1 with TRBJ1-5, with D perhaps matching TRBD1 (5 bases). CDR3 length: 14 amino acids. Germline CDR1 reads SGHRS; CDR2 reads YFSETQ. V shed 0 bases and J shed 3 bases, with 7 bases lying between them. CDR3 coding DNA: TGCGCCAGCAGCTTGGCAGGGACCAATCAGCCCCAGCATTTT. Its protein product is CASSLAGTNQPQHF.

The chain combines TRBV20-1 with TRBJ2-7; TRBD2 aligns across 7 bases. CDR3 length: 11 residues. V trimming: 6 bases; J trimming: 6 bases; junction bases outside the gene matches: 5. Per germline, CDR1 DFQATT and CDR2 SNEGSKA (reference sequence). CDR3 nucleotide sequence: TGCAGTGCCCAGCGGGAAGGCGAGCAGTACTTC. Protein sequence: CSAQREGEQYF.

The chain has TRBV5-1 and TRBJ1-3; D is unclear. The CDR3 loop spans 14 amino acids. Per the germline V gene, CDR1 is SGHRS and CDR2 is YFSETQ. Trimming left V 0 bases short and J 4 bases short, with 8 bases between. DNA for the CDR3: TGCGCCAGCAGCTTGGAGGCCGACGGAAACACCATATATTTT. As protein: CASSLEADGNTIYF.

This chain links TRBV30 with TRBJ1-5, with D unclear. V was pared by 0 bases and J by 3 bases, with 9 bases between. This CDR3 is 14 amino acids long. Germline values: CDR1 GTSNPN, CDR2 SVGIG (reference sequence). In DNA, the CDR3 is TGTGCCTGGAGTGTACTGGGTAACAATCAGCCCCAGCATTTT. Translating gives CAWSVLGNNQPQHF.

V gene TRBV30 combines with J gene TRBJ2-7, with D unresolved. Trimming left V 2 bases short and J 8 bases short, with 10 bases between. CDR1 and CDR2 (germline): GTSNPN, SVGIG (reference sequence). This CDR3 comprises 11 residues. CDR3 amino acids: CAWSTLYQQYF. For the CDR3, the DNA is TGTGCCTGGAGTACCCTATACCAGCAGTACTTC.

This clone has a handful of counts. The chain joins TRBV6-5 to TRBJ2-3, with TRBD2 matching over 9 bases. This CDR3 region has 15 residues. The trim removed 5 bases at V and 3 bases at J, leaving 6 bases unmatched. The germline V gene encodes CDR1 MNHEY and CDR2 SVGAGI. CDR3: CASSGSSGRTDTQYF. CDR3 DNA sequence: TGTGCCAGCAGTGGAAGTAGCGGGAGAACAGATACGCAGTATTTT.

This clone occurred a few times. The genes are TRBV6-5 and TRBJ1-2, with D possibly being TRBD1 (5 bases). Germline V gene sequence: CDR1 MNHEY, CDR2 SVGAGI. The CDR3 is 14 residues long. V was trimmed by 5 bases and J by 2 bases, leaving 12 bases between them. The CDR3 nucleotides read TGTGCCAGCAGTGGCGGGACGGGGAACTATGGCTACACCTTC. It specifies CASSGGTGNYGYTF.

The chain carries TRBV13 and TRBJ2-1; TRBD2 matches at 11 bases. The CDR3 is made up of 15 amino acids. The junction had 8 bases not matched to a gene; V was cut back by 4 bases and J by 9 bases. Germline lookup yields CDR1 PRHDT and CDR2 FYEKMQ (reference sequence). CDR3 DNA: TGTGCCAGCAGCTCGGGACTAGCGGCGTTTGGTGAGCAGTTCTTC. Protein product: CASSSGLAAFGEQFF.

The V gene is TRBV27, the J gene TRBJ2-3; a weak D match, TRBD2 (6 bases). With 0 bases removed from V and 6 bases from J, the gap between germline ends came to 13 bases. From germline, CDR1 is MNHEY and CDR2 SMNVEV (reference sequence). The CDR3 spans 15 residues. The CDR3 coding sequence is TGTGCCAGCAGTTTATCGCTCGGGAGCAAGGATACGCAGTATTTT. Amino acid sequence: CASSLSLGSKDTQYF.

The genes are TRBV21-1 and TRBJ2-7; whether TRBD1, the table's D call, matches the DNA was not checked. TRBV21-1 is a pseudogene locus. CDR3 size: 19 residues. The CDR3 nucleotides are TGTGCCAGCAGCAAAGGCCCCGATCTTATAGGGGCGATCCCCTACGAGCAGTACTTC. Its translation: CASSKGPDLIGAIPYEQYF.

J is TRBJ2-7 and V is TRBV7-9, with D possibly being TRBD2 (5 bases). The CDR3 runs 14 residues. Trimming shortened V by 4 bases and J by 3 bases, and 13 bases separated the two germline ends. Per germline, CDR1 SEHNR and CDR2 FQNEAQ (reference sequence). The DNA of the CDR3 is TGTGCCAGCAGCTCAACCGAGGGATTCTACGAGCAGTACTTC. Amino acids: CASSSTEGFYEQYF.

This rearrangement joins TRBV14 to TRBJ2-7; D is unresolved. Germline V CDR1 and CDR2: SGHDN, FVKESK. With 1 base removed from V and 9 bases from J, the gap between germline ends came to 10 bases. This CDR3 has 12 amino acids. The CDR3 sequence is CASSQVSRAQYF. The CDR3 bases are TGTGCCAGCAGCCAAGTTAGCAGAGCGCAGTACTTC.

This chain links TRBV9 with TRBJ1-4, with D uncertain. CDR3 length: 15 amino acids. Trimming cost V 0 bases and J 5 bases, with 11 bases left between them. From germline, CDR1 is SGDLS and CDR2 YYNGEE. The CDR3 coding sequence is TGTGCCAGCAGCGTAGAAGTCGGCAAAAATGAAAAACTGTTTTTT. It codes for CASSVEVGKNEKLFF.

The V gene is TRBV6-6, the J gene TRBJ1-4, with 8 bases identical to TRBD1. The CDR3 totals 15 residues. Germline loops: CDR1 MNHNY, CDR2 SVGAGI (reference sequence). Germline trimming cut 6 bases from V and 7 bases from J; bases unmatched to any gene: 10. The CDR3 nucleotides read TGTGCCAGCAGAAATACCGGGACAGGAGGTGAAAAACTGTTTTTT. Translated: CASRNTGTGGEKLFF.

This clone was recorded only once. V usage is TRBV6-5 and J usage is TRBJ2-1; perhaps TRBD2 as D (6 bases). From germline, CDR1 is MNHEY and CDR2 SVGAGI. Trimming removed 6 bases at V and 8 bases at J, with 14 bases between. CDR3 length: 13 amino acids. The CDR3 nucleotides are TGTGCCAGCAGGGCCGGGACTCAGGATGAGCAGTTCTTC. It encodes CASRAGTQDEQFF.

CDR3 coding DNA: TGTGCCAGCAGCAAGACGGGGAACACCGGGGAGCTGTTTTTT. This encodes CASSKTGNTGELFF. V gene TRBV11-3 combines with J gene TRBJ2-2; D remains unclear. The V gene's germline CDR1 is SGHNT and CDR2 YENEEA. The V end was cut by 5 bases, the J end by 1 base, with 8 bases between. This CDR3 spans 14 amino acids.

This clone came up a few times. The V gene is TRBV2, the J gene TRBJ1-4; D remains ambiguous. The germline V gene has CDR1 SNHLY and CDR2 FYNNEI. Between the trimmed V and J ends, which lost 3 bases and 4 bases, there was a span of 12 bases. The CDR3 length is 15 residues. The chain's CDR3 is CASSEFPGINEKLFF. In DNA, the CDR3 is TGTGCCAGCAGTGAGTTTCCGGGAATTAATGAAAAACTGTTTTTT. Variable domain in full (rest from reference TRBV2 and TRBJ1-4): EPEVTQTPSHQVTQMGQEVILRCVPISNHLYFYWYRQILGQKVEFLVSFYNNEISEKSEIFDDQFSVERPDGSNFTLKIRSTKLEDSAMYFCASSEFPGINEKLFFGSGTQLSVL.

The V gene is TRBV7-2, the J gene TRBJ2-1; D is ambiguous. V shed 2 bases and J shed 2 bases, with 7 bases lying between them. The CDR3 covers 14 residues. CDR1 and CDR2 (germline): SGHTA, FQGNSA. The CDR3 sequence is CASSLTVPYNEQFF. The DNA for the CDR3 is TGTGCCAGCAGCTTAACCGTTCCCTACAATGAGCAGTTCTTC. Based on the CDR3 plus reference TRBV7-2 and TRBJ2-1, the full variable domain is GAGVSQSPSNKVTEKGKDVELRCDPISGHTALYWYRQSLGQGLEFLIYFQGNSAPDKSGLPSDRFSAERTGGSVSTLTIQRTQQEDSAVYLCASSLTVPYNEQFFGPGTRLTVL.

V is TRBV7-2 and J is TRBJ2-7; D could derive from TRBD1 or TRBD2 (5 bases each). V lost 3 bases and J 6 bases, leaving 12 bases between the germline ends. The CDR3 is 13 residues long. Germline V gives CDR1 SGHTA, CDR2 FQGNSA. The DNA for the CDR3 is TGTGCCAGCAGCTTGTCCGGGACCCGCGAGCAGTACTTC. Translating gives CASSLSGTREQYF.

V usage is TRBV28 and J usage is TRBJ2-7, with D maybe TRBD2 (5 bases). Between the trimmed V and J ends, which lost 5 bases and 3 bases, there was a span of 11 bases. This CDR3 comprises 13 residues. Germline CDR1 reads MDHEN; CDR2 reads SYDVKM. This CDR3 is CASSPDYFYEQYF. The DNA of the CDR3 is TGTGCCAGCAGTCCTGACTATTTCTACGAGCAGTACTTC.

This chain connects TRBV28 to TRBJ1-4; no clear D. From germline, CDR1 is MDHEN and CDR2 SYDVKM. This CDR3 comprises 15 residues. V was trimmed by 6 bases and J by 5 bases, leaving 16 bases between them. The CDR3 here is CASRRSGPGNEKLFF. CDR3 coding DNA: TGTGCCAGCAGACGCTCCGGACCGGGGAATGAAAAACTGTTTTTT.

The chain has TRBV27 and TRBJ2-1; 12 nucleotides agree with TRBD1. After removal of 2 bases from V and 8 bases from J, the junction contained 13 bases not matched to a gene. The CDR3 covers 18 residues. Germline V gene lookup returns CDR1 MNHEY and CDR2 SMNVEV (reference sequence). CDR3 region: CASSLRGTGGEVWHEQFF. The CDR3 nucleotides read TGTGCCAGCAGTTTAAGGGGGACAGGGGGCGAGGTTTGGCATGAGCAGTTCTTC.

The J gene is TRBJ1-1, the V gene TRBV27, with TRBD1 as a possible D gene (5 bases). The germline V and J ends were trimmed by 9 bases and 0 bases, with 17 bases remaining between them. Germline lookup yields CDR1 MNHEY and CDR2 SMNVEV (reference sequence). This CDR3 comprises 15 residues. CDR3 nucleotides: TGTGCCAGATTCCCCCGACAGCTCATGAACACTGAAGCTTTCTTT. It specifies CARFPRQLMNTEAFF.

The table lists this clone with a few counts. This sequence joins TRBV11-2 and TRBJ2-7, with 8 nucleotides matching TRBD1. V was pared by 6 bases and J by 5 bases, with 6 bases of the junction left unmatched. The CDR3 is 13 amino acids. The germline V gene has CDR1 SGHAT and CDR2 FQNNGV. CDR3 sequence reads: CASSKDRVNEQYF. CDR3 DNA sequence: TGTGCCAGCAGTAAGGACAGGGTCAACGAGCAGTACTTC.

The chain joins TRBV27 to TRBJ1-2, with D possibly being TRBD1 (5 bases). From germline, CDR1 is MNHEY and CDR2 SMNVEV (reference sequence). This CDR3 is built from 14 residues. Trimming left V 0 bases short and J 8 bases short, with 13 bases between. The CDR3 loop reads CASSLSRQTPGYTF. Here the CDR3 DNA reads TGTGCCAGCAGTTTATCGAGACAGACCCCCGGCTACACCTTC.

The rearrangement uses TRBV30 and TRBJ1-6, with a possible D match to TRBD1 (5 bases). V was shortened by 3 bases and J by 9 bases, with 18 bases between the two germline ends. This CDR3 has 15 amino acids. The germline V gene has CDR1 GTSNPN and CDR2 SVGIG (reference sequence). The CDR3 spells CAWSVSPGNGSPLHF. The CDR3 coding sequence is TGTGCCTGGAGCGTCAGTCCAGGGAATGGTTCACCCCTCCACTTT.

The chain employs TRBV18 and TRBJ2-4, with D tentatively TRBD1 (6 bases). Germline loops: CDR1 KGHSH, CDR2 LQKENI. This CDR3 region has 16 residues. V dropped 2 bases and J dropped 3 bases, with 14 bases sitting between them. The CDR3 DNA follows: TGTGCCAGCTCACCAGCCTCAGGGGCCGTCAAAAACATTCAGTACTTC. This translates into CASSPASGAVKNIQYF.

This chain joins TRBV4-1 and TRBJ2-1; D remains ambiguous. Germline CDR1 MGHRA, CDR2 YSYEKL. There are 12 residues in the CDR3. Trimming took off 0 bases at V and 12 bases at J, with 9 bases between the two ends. The CDR3 reads CASSQEVSRQFF. CDR3 sequence (DNA): TGCGCCAGCAGCCAAGAGGTAAGCAGGCAGTTCTTC.

This clone was counted between two and nine times. The chain employs TRBV7-9 and TRBJ1-1; D unclear. V lost 1 base to trimming and J lost 7 bases, with 7 bases between them. From germline, CDR1 is SEHNR and CDR2 FQNEAQ (reference sequence). CDR3 length equals 12 residues. The CDR3 region is CASSLGSVEAFF. CDR3 coding DNA: TGTGCCAGCAGCTTAGGTTCAGTTGAAGCTTTCTTT. The full variable domain, completed using reference TRBV7-9 and TRBJ1-1, is DTGVSQNPRHKITKRGQNVTFRCDPISEHNRLYWYRQTLGQGPEFLTYFQNEAQLEKSRLLSDRFSAERPKGSFSTLEIQRTEQGDSAMYLCASSLGSVEAFFGQGTRLTVV.

The chain joins TRBV10-1 to TRBJ2-7, with 8 bases fitting TRBD2. Germline assignment: CDR1 WNHNN and CDR2 SYGVQD (reference sequence). The V segment lost 9 bases and the J segment 4 bases; nucleotides outside the gene matches: 11. There are 14 residues in the CDR3. CDR3 protein: CARRGGTREYEQYF. The CDR3 DNA is TGCGCCAGGAGGGGGGGGACTAGGGAGTACGAGCAGTACTTC.

Written as DNA, the CDR3 is TGTGCCAGCTCACCACCGGCGGCAGTCAATCAGCCCCAGCATTTT. Amino acid sequence: CASSPPAAVNQPQHF. The chain links TRBV18 to TRBJ1-5; D gene uncertain. The CDR3 covers 15 residues. V dropped 0 bases and J dropped 3 bases, with 9 bases sitting between them. Germline CDR1 KGHSH, CDR2 LQKENI. Drawing the rest from reference TRBV18 and TRBJ1-5, the complete variable domain is NAGVMQNPRHLVRRRGQEARLRCSPMKGHSHVYWYRQLPEEGLKFMVYLQKENIIDESGMPKERFSAEFPKEGPSILRIQQVVRGDSAAYFCASSPPAAVNQPQHFGDGTRLSIL.

This chain links TRBV2 with TRBJ2-3; 8 nucleotides agree with TRBD2. The V segment lost 10 bases and the J segment 3 bases; nucleotides outside the gene matches: 9. The CDR3 is 14 residues long. The germline V gene has CDR1 SNHLY and CDR2 FYNNEI. CDR3 residues: CATEREWGTDTQYF. For the CDR3, the DNA is TGTGCCACCGAGCGGGAGTGGGGGACAGATACGCAGTATTTT.